This T cell receptor (beta chain) was found in a study of blood T cell repertoires in COVID-19. Study in general: T cells, B-cell-depleted T cells, or PBMCs provided the cDNA or gDNA that served as material.

A case of COVID-19 had been met by exposed participants within 2 weeks before study entry. The CDR3 loop spans 20 amino acids. The trim removed 3 bases at V and 1 base at J, leaving 20 bases unmatched. Germline CDR1 and CDR2: SGHRS and YFSETQ. In the original workflow: Counts of nucleated cells, estimated from reference gene primer amplification, were obtained. Clones were read by immunoSEQ multiplex PCR, and TCRdb kept only the in-frame ones, dropping some. The V and J calls and clone size are taken from that table; D and trimming were inferred from the DNA. The sample carries over 350,000 clones, roughly 90% recorded once.

The chain carries TRBV5-1 and TRBJ1-1, with 8 bases identical to TRBD1. The sequence was collected from a woman between 35 and 50 years old who had been exposed to COVID-19. The specimen was PBMCs or T cells enriched from blood (not recorded which). The CDR3 here is CASSSQGARKTFPSNTEAFF. CDR3 nucleotide sequence: TGCGCCAGCAGCTCTCAGGGGGCGCGCAAAACATTCCCTTCGAACACTGAAGCTTTCTTT.